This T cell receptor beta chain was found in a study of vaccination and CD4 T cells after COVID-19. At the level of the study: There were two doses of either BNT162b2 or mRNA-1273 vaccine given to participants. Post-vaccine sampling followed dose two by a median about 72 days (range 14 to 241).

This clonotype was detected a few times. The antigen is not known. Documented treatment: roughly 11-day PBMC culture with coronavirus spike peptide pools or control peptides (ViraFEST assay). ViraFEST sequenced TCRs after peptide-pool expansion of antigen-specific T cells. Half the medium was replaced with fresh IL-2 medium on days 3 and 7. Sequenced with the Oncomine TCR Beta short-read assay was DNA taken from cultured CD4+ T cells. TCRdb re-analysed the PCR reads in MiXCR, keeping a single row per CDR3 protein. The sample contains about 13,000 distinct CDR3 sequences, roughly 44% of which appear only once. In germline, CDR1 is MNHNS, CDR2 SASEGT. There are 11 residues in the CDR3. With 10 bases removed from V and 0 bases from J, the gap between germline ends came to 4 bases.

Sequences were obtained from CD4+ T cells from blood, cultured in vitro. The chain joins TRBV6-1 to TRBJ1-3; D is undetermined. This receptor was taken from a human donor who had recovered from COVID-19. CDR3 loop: CATYSGNTIYF. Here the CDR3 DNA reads TGTGCCACCTACTCTGGAAACACCATATATTTT.